These T cell receptor beta chains were read from a single sample in a study of T-cell reconstitution after alpha-beta-depleted transplantation in children. TCRdb analysed the PCR reads with MiXCR anew, one entry per CDR3 protein. In the table there are around 600,000 distinct CDR3 sequences, 23% of which are singletons. This material consisted of PBMCs, mostly from graft donor cells, taken 360 days after TCRalphabeta/CD19-depleted stem cell transplant. These receptors came from a boy under three years old who had a stem cell transplant for acute myeloid leukemia, so the T cells may come from the graft donor. Both conserved end residues are part of each CDR3. A D gene is named only where the DNA matches it firmly. The size entry is marked missing in some rows and otherwise reads once, few, many or a size class.

few	-	TRBV29-1	TRBJ1-3	TGCAGCGTCGCGCAAGATTGGGTCTCCGGAAACACCATATATTTT	CSVAQDWVSGNTIYF
few	-	TRBV5-1	TRBJ2-3	TGCGCCAGCAGCTTGCGGGCGTCTCAAAGCACAGATACGCAGTATTTT	CASSLRASQSTDTQYF
few	-	TRBV6-5	TRBJ2-5	TGTGCCAGCAGCTACAGTCTGACAGGTTGGCAAGAGACCCAGTACTTC	CASSYSLTGWQETQYF
-	-	TRBV7-9	TRBJ2-5	TGTGCCAGCAGCCCCCCTCGCGTAGAGACCCAGTACTTC	CASSPPRVETQYF
-	-	TRBV20-1	TRBJ2-7	TGCAGTGCTTCTGGATCGACAGAGCGTTACGAGCAGTACTTC	CSASGSTERYEQYF
-	-	TRBV5-1	TRBJ1-1	TGCGCCAGCATGAGGGCGCGGAACACTGAAGCTTTCTTT	CASMRARNTEAFF
many	-	TRBV20-1	TRBJ2-5	TGCAGTGCTAGAGTGGGTGGAGAGACCCAGTACTTC	CSARVGGETQYF
-	TRBD1	TRBV12-3/TRBV12-4	TRBJ1-5	TGTGCCAGCAGCCCCGGACAGGATTATAGCAATCAGCCCCAGCATTTT	CASSPGQDYSNQPQHF
-	TRBD2	TRBV12-3/TRBV12-4	TRBJ2-1	TGTGCCAGCAGTACTAGCGGGGTCCACAATGAGCAGTTCTTC	CASSTSGVHNEQFF
-	-	TRBV29-1	TRBJ1-2	TGCAGCGTTGGACGCAGGAGGGACGGCGGCTACACCTTC	CSVGRRRDGGYTF
-	-	TRBV20-1	TRBJ2-1	TGCAGTGTATCCGGGGGCCCCTCCAGTTTTGGTACCTACAATGAGCAGTTCTTC	CSVSGGPSSFGTYNEQFF
-	-	TRBV7-2	TRBJ1-3	TGTGCCAGCAGCTTCGGAGGATCCTCTGGAAACACCATATATTTT	CASSFGGSSGNTIYF
-	TRBD1	TRBV29-1	TRBJ2-1	TGCAGCGTTGAGGAGGTTCCGGGACAGGGGTTCAATGAGCAGTTCTTC	CSVEEVPGQGFNEQFF
many	TRBD1	TRBV28	TRBJ1-2	TGTGCCAGCAGTTCCGGGGGGACAGGGTGGAACTATGGCTACACCTTC	CASSSGGTGWNYGYTF
few	-	TRBV5-1	TRBJ2-5	TGCGCCAGCAGAGGGCCGTTCCAAGAGACCCAGTACTTC	CASRGPFQETQYF
-	-	TRBV12-3/TRBV12-4	TRBJ2-5	TGTGCCAGCAGTTTAAGCCCTGGGGGCGGGGTCCAAGAGACCCAGTACTTC	CASSLSPGGGVQETQYF
many	-	TRBV6-5	TRBJ2-1	TGTGCCAGCAGTTACTCTTTGACAGGAACTATATACAATGAGCAGTTCTTC	CASSYSLTGTIYNEQFF
many	-	TRBV18	TRBJ2-3	TGTGCCAGCTCACCCCAACCCACTAGCACAGATACGCAGTATTTT	CASSPQPTSTDTQYF
few	-	TRBV29-1	TRBJ1-1	TGCAGCGTCGGGGTCTCAATGAACACTGAAGCTTTCTTT	CSVGVSMNTEAFF
many	-	TRBV20-1	TRBJ2-3	TGCAGTGCTAGTCGAGGGGGGGCCCGCACAGATACGCAGTATTTT	CSASRGGARTDTQYF
-	TRBD2	TRBV28	TRBJ2-3	TGTGCCAGCAGTCGGCGGGGGGGCCGTCCGGGAGATACGCAGTATTTT	CASSRRGGRPGDTQYF
many	-	TRBV20-1	TRBJ2-5	TGCAGTGCTAGCCCAGGGAAAATAACCTACCGGGAGACCCAGTACTTC	CSASPGKITYRETQYF
few	-	TRBV12-3/TRBV12-4	TRBJ1-5	TGTGCCAGCAGTTGGACAGACAATCAGCCCCAGCATTTT	CASSWTDNQPQHF
-	TRBD1	TRBV6-5	TRBJ1-6	TGTGCCAGCAGTTACTCGACAGGGACCTATTCGGCCCTCCACTTT	CASSYSTGTYSALHF
-	-	TRBV10-1	TRBJ2-2	TGCGCCAGCAGTGAAGGTCTGGTACCCGGGGAGCTGTTTTTT	CASSEGLVPGELFF
-	-	TRBV5-1	TRBJ2-7	TGCGCCAGCAGCTTGAGGTCCGCAAGTGCCTCCTACGAGCAGTACTTC	CASSLRSASASYEQYF
-	-	TRBV30	TRBJ2-5	TGTGCCTGGACAAGGGGTTGGGACCAAGAGACCCAGTACTTC	CAWTRGWDQETQYF
many	-	TRBV29-1	TRBJ2-1	TGCAGCGGTGGGGGGACATATAATGAGCAGTTCTTC	CSGGGTYNEQFF
many	-	TRBV7-3	TRBJ1-6	TGTGCCAGCAGCTTATACCCCAGCTCCTATAATTCACCCCTCCACTTT	CASSLYPSSYNSPLHF
many	-	TRBV11-2	TRBJ2-7	TGTGCCAGCAGCGCCCCCGGACAGTCCCGCTCCTACGAGCAGTACTTC	CASSAPGQSRSYEQYF
few	-	TRBV12-3/TRBV12-4	TRBJ1-6	TGTGCCAGCACCGTTTACCGGAATAATTCACCCCTCCACTTT	CASTVYRNNSPLHF
-	-	TRBV6-1	TRBJ2-3	TGTGCCAGCAGCAACAGACGGCCTAGCACAGATACGCAGTATTTT	CASSNRRPSTDTQYF
-	TRBD1	TRBV20-1	TRBJ2-1	TGCAGTGCTAGAGAGCCGGGACAGGGCACTTATGAGCAGTTCTTC	CSAREPGQGTYEQFF
-	-	TRBV11-3	TRBJ2-2	TGTGCCAGCAGCTTAGGCCCAGGGCCCAACACCGGGGAGCTGTTTTTT	CASSLGPGPNTGELFF
once	-	TRBV5-1	TRBJ1-5	TGCGCCAGCAGCCGTATACCAGGGCCCAATCAGCCCCAGCATTTT	CASSRIPGPNQPQHF
-	-	TRBV11-3	TRBJ2-2	TGTGCCAGCAGCCCGGGGACGGCCATAAACACCGGGGAGCTGTTTTTT	CASSPGTAINTGELFF
-	-	TRBV6-2/TRBV6-3	TRBJ2-3	TGTGCCAGCAGCCAGCTACGGACAGATACGCAGTATTTT	CASSQLRTDTQYF
-	TRBD2	TRBV20-1	TRBJ2-1	TGCAGTGCTAGGCTGCCAGCGGGGGGGCCTTTCGAGTTCTTC	CSARLPAGGPFEFF
-	-	TRBV5-1	TRBJ2-3	TGCGCCAGCAGCCTCGGACAGACTTCTAGCACAGATACGCAGTATTTT	CASSLGQTSSTDTQYF
many	TRBD1	TRBV25-1	TRBJ1-2	TGTGCCAGCAGTGACGGAGTGGGACAGGGCATTAACTATGGCTACACCTTC	CASSDGVGQGINYGYTF
many	-	TRBV7-2	TRBJ2-1	TGTGCCAGCAGCCCCGGACAGCCCAGCTCCTACAATGAGCAGTTCTTC	CASSPGQPSSYNEQFF